The rows below give T cell receptor beta chains drawn from one sample of a study of blood T cell repertoires in COVID-19. This table comes from immunoSEQ multiplex PCR, and its TCRdb copy is limited to in-frame clones, with some not included. The sample includes approximately 170,000 clones, about 86% seen only once; the top ten take roughly 9.7%. Sequencing input: peripheral blood. These receptors came from a woman aged 55 to 70 with COVID-19, enrolled during active disease. CDR3s include the opening cysteine and the closing phenylalanine or tryptophan. Each record gives: J gene, V gene, clone size, D gene, CDR3 DNA, CDR3 protein. A D gene is named only where the DNA matches it firmly. The size entry is marked missing in some rows and otherwise reads once, few, many or a size class.

J gene: TRBJ2-5; V gene: TRBV6-2/TRBV6-3; clone size: .; D gene: .; CDR3 DNA: TGTGCCAGCAGTTTTTCGGACATCCAAGAGACCCAGTACTTC; CDR3 protein: CASSFSDIQETQYF
J gene: TRBJ1-2; V gene: TRBV5-4; clone size: .; D gene: .; CDR3 DNA: TGTGCCAGCAGCTTGAATCGTAACTATGGCTACACCTTC; CDR3 protein: CASSLNRNYGYTF
J gene: TRBJ2-2; V gene: TRBV4-1; clone size: .; D gene: .; CDR3 DNA: TGCGCCAGCAGCCCAGGGATAATAGACACCGGGGAGCTGTTTTTT; CDR3 protein: CASSPGIIDTGELFF
J gene: TRBJ1-1; V gene: TRBV29-1; clone size: once; D gene: TRBD1; CDR3 DNA: TGCAGCGTCAGACAGGGAGTGGGCACTGAAGCTTTCTTT; CDR3 protein: CSVRQGVGTEAFF
J gene: TRBJ1-3; V gene: TRBV20-1; clone size: .; D gene: .; CDR3 DNA: TGCAGTGCTAGTAAGACAGTCACCTCTGGAAACACCATATATTTT; CDR3 protein: CSASKTVTSGNTIYF
J gene: TRBJ2-2; V gene: TRBV7-9; clone size: few; D gene: TRBD2; CDR3 DNA: TGTGCCGGTCGGGAGGGCGGCACCGGGGAGCTGTTTTTT; CDR3 protein: CAGREGGTGELFF
J gene: TRBJ1-1; V gene: TRBV28; clone size: few; D gene: .; CDR3 DNA: TGTGCCAGCATCCAGTACACTGAAGCTTTCTTT; CDR3 protein: CASIQYTEAFF
J gene: TRBJ2-3; V gene: TRBV5-4; clone size: .; D gene: TRBD1; CDR3 DNA: TGTGCCAGCAGCTTCCGGGACAGGGGGACAGATACGCAGTATTTT; CDR3 protein: CASSFRDRGTDTQYF
J gene: TRBJ1-5; V gene: TRBV4-3; clone size: once; D gene: .; CDR3 DNA: TGCGCCAGCAGCCTTGGGCGCAATCAGCCCCAGCATTTT; CDR3 protein: CASSLGRNQPQHF
J gene: TRBJ2-5; V gene: TRBV7-2; clone size: .; D gene: TRBD2; CDR3 DNA: TGTGCCAGCAGCTTACATGGCGGGGGGCTTCAAGAGACCCAGTACTTC; CDR3 protein: CASSLHGGGLQETQYF
J gene: TRBJ1-1; V gene: TRBV7-2; clone size: once; D gene: .; CDR3 DNA: TGTGCCAGCAGCTATACAGGGTTCACTGAAGCTTTCTTT; CDR3 protein: CASSYTGFTEAFF
J gene: TRBJ1-2; V gene: TRBV30; clone size: once; D gene: TRBD1; CDR3 DNA: TGTGCCTGGAGGGACAGGGGTATCGCTTACGGCTACACCTTC; CDR3 protein: CAWRDRGIAYGYTF
J gene: TRBJ1-1; V gene: TRBV30; clone size: .; D gene: .; CDR3 DNA: TGTGCCTGGCTCAGGGTGAACACTGAAGCTTTCTTT; CDR3 protein: CAWLRVNTEAFF
J gene: TRBJ1-5; V gene: TRBV18; clone size: .; D gene: .; CDR3 DNA: TGTGCCAGCTCACCCGAGCCGAATCAGCCCCAGCATTTT; CDR3 protein: CASSPEPNQPQHF
J gene: TRBJ2-7; V gene: TRBV27; clone size: .; D gene: TRBD1; CDR3 DNA: TGTGCCAGCAGTTTCCTCTCCGGACAGGGGAGGAACGAGCAGTACTTC; CDR3 protein: CASSFLSGQGRNEQYF
J gene: TRBJ2-7; V gene: TRBV6-5; clone size: .; D gene: TRBD1; CDR3 DNA: TGTGCCAGCAGCTTGGGACAGGGGGCGTTCGAGCAGTACTTC; CDR3 protein: CASSLGQGAFEQYF
J gene: TRBJ2-5; V gene: TRBV7-2; clone size: .; D gene: .; CDR3 DNA: TGTGCCAGCAGCTTAGGAGGCGCCGGTAGAGAGACCCAGTACTTC; CDR3 protein: CASSLGGAGRETQYF
J gene: TRBJ1-2; V gene: TRBV6-6; clone size: .; D gene: TRBD1; CDR3 DNA: TGTGCCAGCAGCAAAAGGACAGGGTCGTTTGACTATGGCTACACCTTC; CDR3 protein: CASSKRTGSFDYGYTF
J gene: TRBJ2-1; V gene: TRBV5-1; clone size: .; D gene: TRBD1; CDR3 DNA: TGCGCCAGCAGCCAGGGGGCGAGATACAATGAGCAGTTCTTC; CDR3 protein: CASSQGARYNEQFF
J gene: TRBJ1-2; V gene: TRBV18; clone size: .; D gene: .; CDR3 DNA: TGTGCCAGCTCACCTGTGGGAACAGGGAAGGGCTATGGCTACACCTTC; CDR3 protein: CASSPVGTGKGYGYTF
J gene: TRBJ2-1; V gene: TRBV11-2; clone size: few; D gene: .; CDR3 DNA: TGTGCCAGCAGCTTAGTTGCGGAGTCCTACAATGAGCAGTTCTTC; CDR3 protein: CASSLVAESYNEQFF
J gene: TRBJ2-5; V gene: TRBV2; clone size: .; D gene: .; CDR3 DNA: TGTGCCAGCACGGTGAAAGAGACCCAGTACTTC; CDR3 protein: CASTVKETQYF
J gene: TRBJ2-7; V gene: TRBV5-1; clone size: .; D gene: .; CDR3 DNA: TGCGCCAGCACCACCGCCCTAGGACTCGCCTCCGAGCAGTACTTC; CDR3 protein: CASTTALGLASEQYF
J gene: TRBJ2-1; V gene: TRBV6-5; clone size: .; D gene: TRBD1; CDR3 DNA: TGTGCCAGCAGTTACCTCGGACAGGGGGCTTTCGTTGAGCAGTTCTTC; CDR3 protein: CASSYLGQGAFVEQFF
J gene: TRBJ1-5; V gene: TRBV5-1; clone size: .; D gene: TRBD1; CDR3 DNA: TGCGCCAGCAGCTGGGACAGAAATCAGCCCCAGCATTTT; CDR3 protein: CASSWDRNQPQHF
J gene: TRBJ2-3; V gene: TRBV13; clone size: .; D gene: .; CDR3 DNA: TGTGCCAGCAGCTTACAGATGGATACGCAGTATTTT; CDR3 protein: CASSLQMDTQYF
J gene: TRBJ2-7; V gene: TRBV10-2; clone size: .; D gene: TRBD1; CDR3 DNA: TGCGCCAGCAGTCCAGGGGGCTTTTACGAGCAGTACTTC; CDR3 protein: CASSPGGFYEQYF
J gene: TRBJ2-2; V gene: TRBV5-1; clone size: .; D gene: TRBD2; CDR3 DNA: TGCGCCAGCAGCTTGTCCGTAGGAGCGGGAGTGTTCGGGGAGCTGTTTTTT; CDR3 protein: CASSLSVGAGVFGELFF
J gene: TRBJ2-5; V gene: TRBV20-1; clone size: .; D gene: .; CDR3 DNA: TGCAGTGCTAGTCGGGGGGCGGGGAACGGAGAGACCCAGTACTTC; CDR3 protein: CSASRGAGNGETQYF
J gene: TRBJ2-5; V gene: TRBV10-3; clone size: .; D gene: .; CDR3 DNA: TGTGCCACCGACGCCGGGTCCCAAGAGACCCAGTACTTC; CDR3 protein: CATDAGSQETQYF
J gene: TRBJ1-5; V gene: TRBV5-6; clone size: .; D gene: TRBD1; CDR3 DNA: TGTGCCAGCAGCTTGTTTGGCAGGGGGGCTGGGAATCAGCCCCAGCATTTT; CDR3 protein: CASSLFGRGAGNQPQHF
J gene: TRBJ2-7; V gene: TRBV29-1; clone size: .; D gene: .; CDR3 DNA: TGCAGCGCTCAAGGAGGGTACCAGGGCGAGCAGTACTTC; CDR3 protein: CSAQGGYQGEQYF
J gene: TRBJ1-3; V gene: TRBV7-2; clone size: few; D gene: .; CDR3 DNA: TGTGCCAGCAGCTTAGCGAGGAGGGCAGGAAACACCATATATTTT; CDR3 protein: CASSLARRAGNTIYF
J gene: TRBJ2-5; V gene: TRBV9; clone size: .; D gene: TRBD2; CDR3 DNA: TGTGCCAGCAGCCGAGGGACTAGACAAGAGACCCAGTACTTC; CDR3 protein: CASSRGTRQETQYF
J gene: TRBJ1-5; V gene: TRBV18; clone size: once; D gene: .; CDR3 DNA: TGTGCCAGCTCACTCTCGGGGTCGCGTCAGCCCCAGCATTTT; CDR3 protein: CASSLSGSRQPQHF
J gene: TRBJ1-1; V gene: TRBV5-1; clone size: once; D gene: .; CDR3 DNA: TGCGCCAGCAGCTTGGACACCACCATGAACACTGAAGCTTTCTTT; CDR3 protein: CASSLDTTMNTEAFF
J gene: TRBJ2-2; V gene: TRBV10-3; clone size: .; D gene: TRBD2; CDR3 DNA: TGTGCCATCAGCCGAATTTCGACTAGCGCCGGGGAGCTGTTTTTT; CDR3 protein: CAISRISTSAGELFF
J gene: TRBJ2-3; V gene: TRBV19; clone size: .; D gene: TRBD2; CDR3 DNA: TGTGCCAGTAGTCCCGCACTAGCGCCTAGCACAGATACGCAGTATTTT; CDR3 protein: CASSPALAPSTDTQYF
J gene: TRBJ1-2; V gene: TRBV3-1/TRBV3-2; clone size: .; D gene: .; CDR3 DNA: TGTGCCAGCAGCCAAGTACAGATGTATGGCTACACCTTC; CDR3 protein: CASSQVQMYGYTF
J gene: TRBJ1-5; V gene: TRBV9; clone size: few; D gene: .; CDR3 DNA: TGTGCCAGCAGCGCCCGGGGGACGGTGAATCAGCCCCAGCATTTT; CDR3 protein: CASSARGTVNQPQHF
J gene: TRBJ1-2; V gene: TRBV11-3; clone size: .; D gene: .; CDR3 DNA: TGTGCCAGCAGCACCAACCCACTCGGAGGGTCACTATATGGCTACACCTTC; CDR3 protein: CASSTNPLGGSLYGYTF
J gene: TRBJ2-7; V gene: TRBV13; clone size: .; D gene: .; CDR3 DNA: TGTGCCAGCAGCGTAGGTCCTACCCTAATGGACGAGCAGTACTTC; CDR3 protein: CASSVGPTLMDEQYF
J gene: TRBJ2-7; V gene: TRBV5-6; clone size: few; D gene: TRBD2; CDR3 DNA: TGTGCCAGCAGCCCCGGGACTAGCGGGAGAGACGAGCAGTACTTC; CDR3 protein: CASSPGTSGRDEQYF
J gene: TRBJ2-2; V gene: TRBV27; clone size: .; D gene: .; CDR3 DNA: TGTGCCAGCAGTTTAATCTCCGGCGGGGAGCTGTTTTTT; CDR3 protein: CASSLISGGELFF
J gene: TRBJ2-5; V gene: TRBV2; clone size: .; D gene: TRBD1; CDR3 DNA: TGTGCCAGCAGTGAGGTCCGGACAGGACAAGAGACCCAGTACTTC; CDR3 protein: CASSEVRTGQETQYF
J gene: TRBJ1-1; V gene: TRBV6-5; clone size: .; D gene: .; CDR3 DNA: TGTGCCAGCAGTTACGGAGGGGTGAACACTGAAGCTTTCTTT; CDR3 protein: CASSYGGVNTEAFF
J gene: TRBJ2-7; V gene: TRBV5-1; clone size: .; D gene: .; CDR3 DNA: TGCGCCAGCAGCTTGAGGACGGGGAGCTCCTACGAGCAGTACTTC; CDR3 protein: CASSLRTGSSYEQYF
J gene: TRBJ1-4; V gene: TRBV28; clone size: .; D gene: .; CDR3 DNA: TGTGCCAGCAGTTTATATCCCGGAAAACTGTTTTTT; CDR3 protein: CASSLYPGKLFF
J gene: TRBJ2-3; V gene: TRBV4-3; clone size: .; D gene: TRBD1; CDR3 DNA: TGCGCCAGCAGCCAAGATTGGGGATACAGGGGGCAAGGAGATACGCAGTATTTT; CDR3 protein: CASSQDWGYRGQGDTQYF
J gene: TRBJ1-2; V gene: TRBV6-5; clone size: once; D gene: .; CDR3 DNA: TGTGCCAGCAGTTACTCGGGGGGGTATGGCTACACCTTC; CDR3 protein: CASSYSGGYGYTF
J gene: TRBJ2-7; V gene: TRBV5-1; clone size: .; D gene: TRBD1; CDR3 DNA: TGCGCCAGCACCCGGATTTCTGGACAGGGCTACGAGCAGTACTTC; CDR3 protein: CASTRISGQGYEQYF
J gene: TRBJ1-2; V gene: TRBV6-2/TRBV6-3; clone size: .; D gene: .; CDR3 DNA: TGTGCCAGCAGCCGGGACACCACTAACTATGGCTACACCTTC; CDR3 protein: CASSRDTTNYGYTF
J gene: TRBJ1-5; V gene: TRBV10-3; clone size: .; D gene: .; CDR3 DNA: TGTGCCATCAGTGAGCCGGGGGGGAATCAGCCCCAGCATTTT; CDR3 protein: CAISEPGGNQPQHF
J gene: TRBJ2-4; V gene: TRBV3-1/TRBV3-2; clone size: .; D gene: .; CDR3 DNA: TGTGCCAGCATGAGTAGGACAGTCAAAAACATTCAGTACTTC; CDR3 protein: CASMSRTVKNIQYF
J gene: TRBJ1-5; V gene: TRBV7-6; clone size: once; D gene: TRBD1; CDR3 DNA: TGTGCCAGCAGCTCCCTGACAGGGAAGAGCAATCAGCCCCAGCATTTT; CDR3 protein: CASSSLTGKSNQPQHF